The table lists the clone carrying this T cell receptor beta chain with a few counts. Its antigen is still unknown. The sample is drawn from a study of T-cell reconstitution after alpha-beta-depleted transplantation in children. Findings and limits, study-wide: One year after transplant, T-cell counts and diversity came mostly from newly produced T cells. Day-60 TCRbeta diversity that was high in some patients was derived from surviving recipient T cells and thymic progenitors. Expanded graft clones numbering several hundred reportedly gave rise to alpha-beta T cells about two months after transplant.

The authors prepared the TCRbeta library with unique molecular identifiers. TCRdb ran MiXCR on the PCR reads and lists one entry per CDR3 protein. The sample lists 250,000 to 400,000 distinct CDR3 sequences; 23% were seen once. CDR1 is MGHDK, CDR2 SYGVNS, per germline. Germline trimming cut 1 base from V and 6 bases from J; bases unmatched to any gene: 6. The CDR3 totals 14 residues. The chain couples TRBV25-1 to TRBJ2-7, with TRBD2 identical over 7 bases. The receptor comes from a male patient aged 10 to 17 who had a stem cell transplant for acute lymphoblastic leukemia, so the T cells may come from the graft donor. Sequenced material: PBMCs, mostly from graft donor cells, taken 180 days after TCRalphabeta/CD19-depleted stem cell transplant. CDR3 residues: CASSESLGRAEQYF. CDR3 nucleotides: TGTGCCAGCAGTGAATCTCTTGGGAGGGCCGAGCAGTACTTC.